Included here is one T cell receptor (beta chain) sequence, with context. Via MiXCR, TCRdb re-called the 5' RACE reads, giving one row per CDR3 protein. The sample includes 50,000 to 75,000 distinct CDR3 sequences, 20% to 25% of them seen just once. Sequencing was carried out using memory CD4+ T cells sorted from a lymph node. Indicated subset: memory CD4+ T cells, CD4+CD45RO+CD25-. The TCR sequence derives from a female donor with breast cancer.

CDR3 in amino acids: CARGSGRPHEQCF. CDR3 DNA sequence: TGTGCCCGCGGAAGCGGGAGGCCCCATGAGCAGTGCTTC. The J gene is TRBJ2-1, the V gene TRBV21-1; the D segment call TRBD2 is taken from the table without a DNA check. TRBV21-1 is deemed a pseudogene. This CDR3 region has 13 residues.